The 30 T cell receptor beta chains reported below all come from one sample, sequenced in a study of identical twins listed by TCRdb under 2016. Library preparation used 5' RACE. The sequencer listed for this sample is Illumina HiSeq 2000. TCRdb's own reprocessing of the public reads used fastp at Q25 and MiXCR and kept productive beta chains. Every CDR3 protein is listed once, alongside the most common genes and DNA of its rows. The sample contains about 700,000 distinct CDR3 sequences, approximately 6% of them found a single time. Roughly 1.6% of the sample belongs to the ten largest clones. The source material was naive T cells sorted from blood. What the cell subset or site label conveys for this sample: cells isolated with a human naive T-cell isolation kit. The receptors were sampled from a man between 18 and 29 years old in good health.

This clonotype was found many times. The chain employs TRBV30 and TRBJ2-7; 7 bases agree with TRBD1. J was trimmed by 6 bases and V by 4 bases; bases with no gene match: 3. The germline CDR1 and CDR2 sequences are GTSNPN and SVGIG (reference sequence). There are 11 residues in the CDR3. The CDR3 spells CAWNRGREQYV. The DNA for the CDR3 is TGTGCCTGGAACAGGGGTCGCGAGCAGTACGTC.

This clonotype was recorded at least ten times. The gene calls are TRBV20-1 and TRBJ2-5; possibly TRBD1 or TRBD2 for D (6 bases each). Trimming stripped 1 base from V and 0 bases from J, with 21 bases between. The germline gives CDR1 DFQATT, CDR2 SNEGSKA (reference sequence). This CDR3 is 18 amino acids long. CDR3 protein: CSARGPGAGSRYQETQYF. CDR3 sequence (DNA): TGCAGTGCTAGAGGTCCGGGGGCCGGGTCCAGGTACCAAGAGACCCAGTACTTC.

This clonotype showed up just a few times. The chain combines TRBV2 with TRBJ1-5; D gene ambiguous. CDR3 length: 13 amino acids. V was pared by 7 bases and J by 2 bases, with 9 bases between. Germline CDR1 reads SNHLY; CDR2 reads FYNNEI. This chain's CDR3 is CASIGDGNQPQHF. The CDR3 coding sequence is TGTGCCAGCATTGGGGATGGCAATCAGCCCCAGCATTTT.

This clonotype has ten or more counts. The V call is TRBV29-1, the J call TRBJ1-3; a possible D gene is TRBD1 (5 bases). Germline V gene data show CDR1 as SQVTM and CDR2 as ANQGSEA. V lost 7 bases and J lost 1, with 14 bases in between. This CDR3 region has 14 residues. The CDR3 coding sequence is TGCAGCGCATCCAGGGTTGGATCTGGAAACACCATATATTTT. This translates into CSASRVGSGNTIYF.

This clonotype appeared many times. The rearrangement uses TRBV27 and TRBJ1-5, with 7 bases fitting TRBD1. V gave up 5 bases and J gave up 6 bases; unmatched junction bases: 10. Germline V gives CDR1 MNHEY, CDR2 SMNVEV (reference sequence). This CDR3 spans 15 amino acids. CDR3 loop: CASSLEGGAGQPQHF. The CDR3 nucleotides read TGTGCCAGCAGTCTAGAAGGGGGCGCGGGTCAGCCCCAGCATTTT.

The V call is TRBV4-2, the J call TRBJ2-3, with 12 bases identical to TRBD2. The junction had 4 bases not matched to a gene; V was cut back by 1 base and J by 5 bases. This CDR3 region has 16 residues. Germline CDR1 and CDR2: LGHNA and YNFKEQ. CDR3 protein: CASSQAELAGGDTQYF. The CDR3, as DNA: TGTGCCAGCAGCCAAGCCGAACTAGCGGGAGGAGATACGCAGTATTTT.

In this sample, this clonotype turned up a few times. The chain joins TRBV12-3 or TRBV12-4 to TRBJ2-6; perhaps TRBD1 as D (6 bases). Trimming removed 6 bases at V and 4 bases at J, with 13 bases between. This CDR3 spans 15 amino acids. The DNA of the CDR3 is TGTGCCAGCAGGAAGACAGGTGGGGGGGCCAACGTCCTGACTTTC. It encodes CASRKTGGGANVLTF.

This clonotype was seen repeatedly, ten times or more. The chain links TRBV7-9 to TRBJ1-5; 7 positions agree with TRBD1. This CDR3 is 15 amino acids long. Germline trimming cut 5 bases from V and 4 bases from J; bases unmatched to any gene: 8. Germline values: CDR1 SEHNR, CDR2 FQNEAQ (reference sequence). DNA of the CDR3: TGTGCCAGCAGCCCATCCCCGGGACAGAATCAGCCCCAGCATTTT. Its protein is CASSPSPGQNQPQHF. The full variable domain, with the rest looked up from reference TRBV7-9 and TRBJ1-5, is DTGVSQNPRHKITKRGQNVTFRCDPISEHNRLYWYRQTLGQGPEFLTYFQNEAQLEKSRLLSDRFSAERPKGSFSTLEIQRTEQGDSAMYLCASSPSPGQNQPQHFGDGTRLSIL.

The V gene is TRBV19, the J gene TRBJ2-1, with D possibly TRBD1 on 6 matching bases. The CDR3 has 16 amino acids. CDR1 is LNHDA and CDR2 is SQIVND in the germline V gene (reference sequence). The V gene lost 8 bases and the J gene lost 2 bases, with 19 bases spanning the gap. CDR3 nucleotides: TGTGCCAGTTCTCCCACGCCGACAGGAGCCTACAATGAGCAGTTCTTC. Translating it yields CASSPTPTGAYNEQFF.

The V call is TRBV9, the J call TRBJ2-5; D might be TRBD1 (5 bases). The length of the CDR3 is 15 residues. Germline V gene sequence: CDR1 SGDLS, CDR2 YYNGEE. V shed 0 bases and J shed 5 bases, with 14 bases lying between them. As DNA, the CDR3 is TGTGCCAGCAGCGTAGAGGGGTGGTCACGGGAGACCCAGTACTTC. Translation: CASSVEGWSRETQYF.

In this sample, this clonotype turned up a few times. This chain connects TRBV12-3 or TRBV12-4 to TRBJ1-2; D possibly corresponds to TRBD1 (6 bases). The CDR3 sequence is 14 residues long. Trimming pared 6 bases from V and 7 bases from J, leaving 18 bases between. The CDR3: CASSHSTGLAGYTF. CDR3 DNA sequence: TGTGCCAGCAGCCATTCCACAGGGTTAGCTGGCTACACCTTC.

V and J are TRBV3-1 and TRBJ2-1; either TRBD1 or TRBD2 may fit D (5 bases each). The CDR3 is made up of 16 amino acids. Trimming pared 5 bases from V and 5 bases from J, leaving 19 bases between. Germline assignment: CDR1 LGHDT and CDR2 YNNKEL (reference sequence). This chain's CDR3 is CASSFSLGDGHNEQFF. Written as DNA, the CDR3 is TGTGCCAGCAGCTTCTCCCTCGGGGACGGACACAATGAGCAGTTCTTC.

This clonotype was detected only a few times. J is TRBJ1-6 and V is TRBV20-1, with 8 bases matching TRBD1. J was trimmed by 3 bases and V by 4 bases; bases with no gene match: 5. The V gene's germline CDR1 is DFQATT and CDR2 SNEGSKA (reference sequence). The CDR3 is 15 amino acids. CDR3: CSATRTGNYNSPLHF. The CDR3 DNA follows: TGCAGTGCTACCCGGACAGGGAACTATAATTCACCCCTCCACTTT.

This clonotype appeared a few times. Written as DNA, the CDR3 is TGTGCCTGGAGTGATGACCCGGGACTAGGCTCCGCAGATACGCAGTATTTT. This encodes CAWSDDPGLGSADTQYF. The chain uses TRBV30 and TRBJ2-3; 8 nucleotides agree with TRBD2. J gave up 4 bases and V 1 base, and 13 bases lay outside the gene matches. Looked up from germline, CDR1 is GTSNPN and CDR2 is SVGIG (reference sequence). The CDR3 consists of 17 residues. The complete variable domain, with remaining parts taken from reference TRBV30 and TRBJ2-3, reads SQTIHQWPATLVQPVGSPLSLECTVEGTSNPNLYWYRQAAGRGLQLLFYSVGIGQISSEVPQNLSASRPQDRQFILSSKKLLLSDSGFYLCAWSDDPGLGSADTQYFGPGTRLTVL.

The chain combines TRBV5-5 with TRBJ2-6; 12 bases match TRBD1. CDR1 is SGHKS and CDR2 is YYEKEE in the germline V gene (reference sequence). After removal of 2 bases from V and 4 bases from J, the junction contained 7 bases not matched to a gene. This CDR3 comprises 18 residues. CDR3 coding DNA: TGTGCCAGCAGCTTTGGGGACAGGGGGCACTCAGGGGCCAACGTCCTGACTTTC. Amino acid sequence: CASSFGDRGHSGANVLTF.

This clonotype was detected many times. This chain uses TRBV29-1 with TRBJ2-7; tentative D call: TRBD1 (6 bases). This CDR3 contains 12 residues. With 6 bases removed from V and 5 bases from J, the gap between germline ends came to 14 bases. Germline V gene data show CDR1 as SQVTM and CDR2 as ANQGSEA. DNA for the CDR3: TGCAGCGTGAACAGGGCGCCCCACGAGCAGTACTTC. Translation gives CSVNRAPHEQYF.

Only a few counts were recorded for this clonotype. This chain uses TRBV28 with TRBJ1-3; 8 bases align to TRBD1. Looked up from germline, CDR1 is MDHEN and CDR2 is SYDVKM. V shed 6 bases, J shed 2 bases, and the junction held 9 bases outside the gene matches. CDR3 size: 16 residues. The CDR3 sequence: CASSYRQGSAGNTIYF. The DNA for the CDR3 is TGTGCCAGCAGCTATCGACAGGGGAGCGCTGGAAACACCATATATTTT.

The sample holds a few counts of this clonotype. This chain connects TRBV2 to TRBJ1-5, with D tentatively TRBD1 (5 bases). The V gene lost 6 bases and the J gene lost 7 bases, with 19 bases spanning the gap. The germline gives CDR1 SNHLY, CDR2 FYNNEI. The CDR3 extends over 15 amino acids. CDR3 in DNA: TGTGCCAGCAGCAACTCTCAGGGACCAGGGCAGCCCCAGCATTTT. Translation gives CASSNSQGPGQPQHF.

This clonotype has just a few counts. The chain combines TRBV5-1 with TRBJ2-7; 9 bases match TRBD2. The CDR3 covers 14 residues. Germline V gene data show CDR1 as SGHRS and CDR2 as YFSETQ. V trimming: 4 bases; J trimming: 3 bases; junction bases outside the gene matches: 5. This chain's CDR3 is CASSAISGSYEQYV. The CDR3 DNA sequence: TGCGCCAGCAGCGCGATTAGCGGGAGCTACGAGCAGTACGTC.

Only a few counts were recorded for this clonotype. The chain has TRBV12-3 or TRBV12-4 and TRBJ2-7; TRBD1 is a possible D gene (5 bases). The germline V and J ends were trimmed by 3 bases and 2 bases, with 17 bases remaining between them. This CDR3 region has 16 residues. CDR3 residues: CASSFGGVGLTYEQYF. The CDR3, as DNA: TGTGCCAGCAGTTTTGGCGGTGTGGGGCTGACCTACGAGCAGTACTTC.

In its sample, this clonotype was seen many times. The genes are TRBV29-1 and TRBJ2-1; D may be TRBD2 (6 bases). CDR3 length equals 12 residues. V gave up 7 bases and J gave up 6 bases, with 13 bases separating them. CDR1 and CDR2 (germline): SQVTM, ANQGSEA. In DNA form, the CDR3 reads TGCAGCGGGGTTGGGGGAGGCAATGAGCAGTTCTTC. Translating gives CSGVGGGNEQFF.

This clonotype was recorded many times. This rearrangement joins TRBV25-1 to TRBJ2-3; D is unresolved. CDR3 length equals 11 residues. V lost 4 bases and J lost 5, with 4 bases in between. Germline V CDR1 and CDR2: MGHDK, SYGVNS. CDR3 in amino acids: CASSGEDTQYF. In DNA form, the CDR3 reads TGTGCCAGCAGTGGAGAAGATACGCAGTATTTT.

The DNA for the CDR3 is TGTGCCAGCAGCTTATGGGAGGGCCACACCATATATTTT. Translated: CASSLWEGHTIYF. The chain couples TRBV7-8 to TRBJ1-3; D unresolved. There are 13 residues in the CDR3. Trimming shortened V by 2 bases and J by 8 bases, and 10 bases separated the two germline ends. Per germline, CDR1 SGHVS and CDR2 FQNEAQ.

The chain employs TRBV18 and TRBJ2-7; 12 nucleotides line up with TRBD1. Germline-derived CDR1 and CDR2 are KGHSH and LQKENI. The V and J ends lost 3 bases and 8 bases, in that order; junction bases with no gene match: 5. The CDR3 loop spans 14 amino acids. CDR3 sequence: CASSPRDRGRQQYF. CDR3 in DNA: TGTGCCAGCTCACCTCGGGACAGGGGGCGCCAGCAGTACTTC.

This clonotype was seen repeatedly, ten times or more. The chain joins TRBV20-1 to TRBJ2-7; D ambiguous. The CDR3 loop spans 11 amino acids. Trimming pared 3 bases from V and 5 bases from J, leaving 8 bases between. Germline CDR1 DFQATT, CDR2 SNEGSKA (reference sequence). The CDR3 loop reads CSARQTDEQYF. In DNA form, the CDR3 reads TGCAGTGCTAGGCAGACTGACGAGCAGTACTTC.

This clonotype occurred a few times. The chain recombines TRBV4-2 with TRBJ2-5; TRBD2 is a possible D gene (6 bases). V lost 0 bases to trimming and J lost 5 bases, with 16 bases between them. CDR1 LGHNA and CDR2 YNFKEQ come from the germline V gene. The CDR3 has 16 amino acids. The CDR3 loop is CASSQDLTRGSETQYF. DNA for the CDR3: TGTGCCAGCAGCCAAGATCTGACTAGGGGATCGGAGACCCAGTACTTC.

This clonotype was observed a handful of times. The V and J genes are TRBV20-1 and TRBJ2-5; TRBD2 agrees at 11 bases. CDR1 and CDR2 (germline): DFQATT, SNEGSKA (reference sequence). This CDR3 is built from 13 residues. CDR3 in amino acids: CSAGLAETETQYF. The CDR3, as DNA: TGCAGCGCGGGACTAGCGGAGACAGAGACCCAGTACTTC.

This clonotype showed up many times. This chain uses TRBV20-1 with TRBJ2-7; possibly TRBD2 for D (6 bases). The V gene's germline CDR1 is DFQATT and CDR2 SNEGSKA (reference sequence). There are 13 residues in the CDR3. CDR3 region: CTSSVGGRYEQYF. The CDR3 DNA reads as TGCACCTCCTCGGTGGGGGGTCGCTACGAGCAGTACTTC.

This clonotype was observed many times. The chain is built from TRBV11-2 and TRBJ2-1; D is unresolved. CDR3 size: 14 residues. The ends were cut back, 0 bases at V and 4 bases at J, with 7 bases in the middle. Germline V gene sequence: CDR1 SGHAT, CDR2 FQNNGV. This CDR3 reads CASSLDYTYNEQFF. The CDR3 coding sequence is TGTGCCAGCAGCTTAGATTACACATACAATGAGCAGTTCTTC.

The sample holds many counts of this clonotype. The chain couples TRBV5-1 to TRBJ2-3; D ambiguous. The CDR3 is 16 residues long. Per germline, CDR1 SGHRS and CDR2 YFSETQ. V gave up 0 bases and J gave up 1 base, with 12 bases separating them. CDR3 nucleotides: TGCGCCAGCAGCTTGGCAGTAGAGGAAGGCACAGATACGCAGTATTTT. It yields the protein CASSLAVEEGTDTQYF.